These 5 T cell receptor beta chains share one sample of origin, sequenced in a study of blood T cell repertoires in COVID-19. Assay: immunoSEQ multiplex PCR; the TCRdb copy retains only in-frame clones and omits some. The sample holds more than 150,000 clones, more than 65% seen once. The sequenced sample consisted of PBMCs or T cells enriched from blood (not recorded which). These TCRs come from a man between 50 and 59 years old who had recovered from COVID-19.

V usage is TRBV7-2 and J usage is TRBJ1-5, with D perhaps TRBD1 (6 bases). The CDR3 runs 14 residues. Germline CDR1 reads SGHTA; CDR2 reads FQGNSA. V gave up 4 bases and J gave up 2 bases, with 9 bases separating them. CDR3 amino acids: CASSSRTGNQPQHF. The DNA of the CDR3 is TGTGCCAGCAGCTCTCGGACAGGCAATCAGCCCCAGCATTTT.

As DNA, the CDR3 is TGTGCCAGCAGCTTCCCTTCAGGTAGTGGCTACACCTTC. Protein product: CASSFPSGSGYTF. The V gene is TRBV5-4, the J gene TRBJ1-2; unclear D gene. This CDR3 contains 13 residues. CDR1 SGHNT and CDR2 YYREEE come from the germline V gene (reference sequence). Trimming removed 2 bases at V and 7 bases at J, with 12 bases between.

The CDR3 sequence is CASSLPPRDTQYF. CDR3 bases: TGTGCCAGCAGCTTGCCCCCGAGGGATACGCAGTATTTT. The chain has TRBV7-2 and TRBJ2-3, with unresolved D. Germline lookup yields CDR1 SGHTA and CDR2 FQGNSA. The CDR3 runs to 13 residues. V gave up 3 bases and J gave up 6 bases, with 10 bases separating them.

The V and J genes are TRBV6-5 and TRBJ1-6; D call uncertain. The V gene's germline CDR1 is MNHEY and CDR2 SVGAGI. The CDR3 is made up of 13 amino acids. V lost 0 bases to trimming and J lost 6 bases, with 3 bases between them. DNA for the CDR3: TGTGCCAGCAGTTACTCCAGTAATTCACCCCTCCACTTT. This codes for CASSYSSNSPLHF.

A word on this clone: Additional DNA sequences in this sample encode the identical CDR3. The chain links TRBV19 to TRBJ2-2, with 8 bases fitting TRBD1. The junction had 6 bases not matched to a gene; V was cut back by 4 bases and J by 5 bases. This CDR3 spans 15 amino acids. Per germline, CDR1 LNHDA and CDR2 SQIVND (reference sequence). The CDR3 DNA reads as TGTGCCAGTAGTACTGGGACAGGTTGGACCGGGGAGCTGTTTTTT. Protein product: CASSTGTGWTGELFF.